This T cell receptor beta chain was recovered during a study of blood T cell repertoires in COVID-19. As for the study in general: Collection of acute and convalescent COVID-19 samples took place in the United States, Italy and Spain. Sources were T cells, B-cell-depleted T cells, or PBMCs; the material itself was cDNA or gDNA.

In the source study's methods: Counts of nucleated cells, estimated from reference gene primer amplification, were obtained. Clones were sequenced by immunoSEQ multiplex PCR, and TCRdb holds only the in-frame ones, with some missing. V and J calls and clone size are as listed in that table; D and trimming were resolved from the DNA. This table holds roughly 330,000 clones, 88% found once. In germline, CDR1 is MNHEY, CDR2 SVGAGI. V was clipped by 10 bases and J by 3 bases, with 21 bases between them. This CDR3 spans 15 amino acids. This chain links TRBV6-5 with TRBJ2-5, with D maybe TRBD1 (6 bases). Sequenced: peripheral blood. This clonotype was sampled from a woman aged 45-65 years with active or convalescent COVID-19. The CDR3, as DNA: TGTGCCACCAACCCGACGGACAGTTTGAAAGAGACCCAGTACTTC. This sequence encodes CATNPTDSLKETQYF.